Only one count was recorded for the clone carrying this T cell receptor beta chain. These data originate in a study of sequential checkpoint blockade in melanoma. Study-wide background: Both treatment sequences were followed by maintenance nivolumab.

Sequencing was performed with immunoSEQ multiplex PCR; in TCRdb, only in-frame clones are kept and a portion is missing. In the table there are 34,000 or so clones, less than 85% of which are singletons. The treatment: randomized to nivolumab then ipilimumab (arm A) or the reverse (arm B). PBMC sorting kept live CD3+CD8+ cells without CD19 or CD56. This TCR was recovered from a human donor with melanoma. This specimen was CD8+ T cells sorted from blood (inferred from file names), taken from a patient given nivolumab and ipilimumab in sequence.

CDR3 in amino acids: CASKEGLAVGELFF. Written as DNA, the CDR3 is TGCGCCAGCAAGGAGGGACTAGCTGTCGGGGAGCTGTTTTTT. The chain carries TRBV10-1 and TRBJ2-2, with TRBD2 identical over 9 bases. Germline V gene sequence: CDR1 WNHNN, CDR2 SYGVQD (reference sequence). CDR3 length equals 14 residues. J lost 7 bases, V lost 7 bases, and 7 bases had no gene match.